Shown below are 12 T cell receptor beta chains from a single sample sequenced in a study of regulatory T cells in long-lasting Graves disease. Arm-PCR of CDR3 regions with iRepertoire HTBI primers generated TCR beta libraries. TCRdb re-derived calls from the multiplex PCR reads in MiXCR, one entry per CDR3 protein. In the table there are under 450,000 distinct CDR3 sequences, under 20% of which are singletons. Noted time point: newly diagnosed GD, antithyroid drugs for less than 3 months. Making the TCR library involved RNA that had been extracted from PBMCs. This sample also appeared in a second study, on T cells in Graves' hyperthyroidism and ophthalmopathy.

The source was peripheral blood mononuclear cells (PBMCs), collected at new diagnosis, from a patient treated with antithyroid drugs. The receptor set was obtained from a woman aged 18-29 years with Graves disease.

This clonotype was detected many times. The chain couples TRBV9 to TRBJ2-7; 7 bases match TRBD2. CDR1 and CDR2 from the germline V gene are SGDLS and YYNGEE. The V segment lost 3 bases and the J segment 3 bases; nucleotides outside the gene matches: 6. The CDR3 sequence is 14 residues long. CDR3 amino acids: CASSGGEGLYEQYF. CDR3 DNA sequence: TGTGCCAGCAGCGGAGGGGAGGGCCTCTACGAGCAGTACTTC.

This clonotype was picked up many times. The J gene is TRBJ2-7, the V gene TRBV6-2 or TRBV6-3; 8 bases line up with TRBD1. Trimming removed 4 bases from V and 3 bases from J; junction bases left unmatched: 14. From germline, CDR1 is MNHEY and CDR2 SVGEGT. The CDR3 has 17 amino acids. CDR3 nucleotides: TGTGCCAGCAGTTCCCGACAGGGGTTCTCCGTAAGCTACGAGCAGTACTTC. Translated, it gives CASSSRQGFSVSYEQYF.

In the case of this clonotype: Given a much more abundant clone one base away, this may be a read error. This chain links TRBV5-1 with TRBJ2-7, with a weak D call TRBD2 (7 bases). Trimming cost V 3 bases and J 4 bases, with 14 bases left between them. This CDR3 is 14 amino acids long. The V gene's germline CDR1 is SGHRS and CDR2 YFSETQ. CDR3 DNA: TGCGCCAGCAGCTGGGGGGCTAGCGGATACGAGCAGTACTTC. Protein: CASSWGASGYEQYF.

This chain uses TRBV5-1 with TRBJ2-5; D might be TRBD2 (5 bases). The CDR3 sequence is 12 residues long. Trimming took off 7 bases at V and 4 bases at J, with 11 bases between the two ends. The germline CDR1 and CDR2 sequences are SGHRS and YFSETQ. The CDR3 sequence: CASAGGGETQYF. The CDR3 DNA reads TGCGCCAGCGCAGGAGGAGGAGAGACCCAGTACTTC.

In this sample, this clonotype turned up once. The chain uses TRBV2 and TRBJ2-6; TRBD1 aligns across 10 bases. The junction had 8 bases not matched to a gene; V was cut back by 5 bases and J by 4 bases. The CDR3 totals 17 residues. Germline CDR1 is SNHLY and CDR2 is FYNNEI. The CDR3 loop is CASSLSGTGVGANVLTF. CDR3 in DNA: TGTGCCAGCAGTTTGTCCGGGACAGGGGTGGGGGCCAACGTCCTGACTTTC. Together with reference TRBV2 and TRBJ2-6, the CDR3 gives the full variable domain: EPEVTQTPSHQVTQMGQEVILRCVPISNHLYFYWYRQILGQKVEFLVSFYNNEISEKSEIFDDQFSVERPDGSNFTLKIRSTKLEDSAMYFCASSLSGTGVGANVLTFGAGSRLTVL.

This clonotype was observed at least ten times. The chain joins TRBV2 to TRBJ1-1, with 7 bases identical to TRBD1. CDR1 is SNHLY, CDR2 FYNNEI, per germline. Losses at the gene ends were 10 bases for V and 5 bases for J; bases not matched to a gene: 13. This CDR3 has 14 residues. The CDR3 region is CAINRDRVGTEAFF. The CDR3 DNA is TGTGCCATCAATCGGGACAGAGTAGGGACTGAAGCTTTCTTT.

A remark on this clonotype: This may be a read error: a much more frequent sequence differs by one nucleotide. This chain links TRBV18 with TRBJ2-3; 7 bases are shared with TRBD1. CDR1 and CDR2 from the germline V gene are KGHSH and LQKENI. The CDR3 totals 16 residues. Germline trimming cut 3 bases from V and 8 bases from J; bases unmatched to any gene: 14. CDR3 DNA: TGTGCCAGCTCACCCACAGGAGGACAGGCTCCGGGTACGCAGTATTTT. This gives the protein CASSPTGGQAPGTQYF.

This clonotype occurred many times. The chain combines TRBV11-2 with TRBJ2-1; the match to TRBD2 covers 8 bases. This CDR3 comprises 13 residues. After removal of 5 bases from V and 8 bases from J, the junction contained 5 bases not matched to a gene. Germline loops: CDR1 SGHAT, CDR2 FQNNGV. CDR3 nucleotides: TGTGCCAGCAGCAGGACTAGCTCCGATGAGCAGTTCTTC. Protein product: CASSRTSSDEQFF.

The V and J genes are TRBV5-1 and TRBJ2-7, with TRBD2 identical over 13 bases. Germline trimming cut 4 bases from V and 11 bases from J; bases unmatched to any gene: 6. CDR1 and CDR2 from the germline V gene are SGHRS and YFSETQ. This CDR3 contains 13 residues. The CDR3 here is CASSPGTSGAEYF. Here the CDR3 DNA reads TGCGCCAGCAGCCCCGGGACTAGCGGGGCTGAGTACTTC. Complete variable domain (other parts from reference TRBV5-1 and TRBJ2-7): KAGVTQTPRYLIKTRGQQVTLSCSPISGHRSVSWYQQTPGQGLQFLFEYFSETQRNKGNFPGRFSGRQFSNSRSEMNVSTLELGDSALYLCASSPGTSGAEYFGPGTRLTVT.

V and J are TRBV19 and TRBJ1-2; 9 bases are shared with TRBD1. Trimming at V came to 7 bases and at J to 8 bases, leaving 11 bases not matched to a gene. This CDR3 contains 14 residues. CDR1 and CDR2 (germline): LNHDA, SQIVND (reference sequence). In nucleotides, the CDR3 is TGTGCCAGTACGGCGGGGACAGGGAATAGGGGCTACACCTTC. Translated, it gives CASTAGTGNRGYTF. Together with reference TRBV19 and TRBJ1-2, the CDR3 gives the full variable domain: DGGITQSPKYLFRKEGQNVTLSCEQNLNHDAMYWYRQDPGQGLRLIYYSQIVNDFQKGDIAEGYSVSREKKESFPLTVTSAQKNPTAFYLCASTAGTGNRGYTFGSGTRLTVV.

This clonotype has only one observation. A read error may explain this, as a much larger clone is one base away. This sequence joins TRBV6-1 and TRBJ1-5; 12 bases are a match to TRBD1. Trimming cost V 6 bases and J 0 bases; bases outside gene matches: 6. The CDR3 loop spans 17 amino acids. Germline V lookup: CDR1 MNHNS, CDR2 SASEGT. As DNA, the CDR3 is TGTGCCAGCAGCGCCGGGACAGGGGGCCATAGCAATCAGCCCCAGCATTTT. It encodes CASSAGTGGHSNQPQHF.

This clonotype has just one count. In DNA form, the CDR3 reads TGTGCCAGCAGCGTAGATTACGGGGATAATTCACCCCTCCACTTT. This sequence encodes CASSVDYGDNSPLHF. This sequence joins TRBV9 and TRBJ1-6; D gene uncertain. The CDR3 consists of 15 residues. The ends were cut back, 0 bases at V and 5 bases at J, with 9 bases in the middle. Germline CDR1 is SGDLS and CDR2 is YYNGEE.